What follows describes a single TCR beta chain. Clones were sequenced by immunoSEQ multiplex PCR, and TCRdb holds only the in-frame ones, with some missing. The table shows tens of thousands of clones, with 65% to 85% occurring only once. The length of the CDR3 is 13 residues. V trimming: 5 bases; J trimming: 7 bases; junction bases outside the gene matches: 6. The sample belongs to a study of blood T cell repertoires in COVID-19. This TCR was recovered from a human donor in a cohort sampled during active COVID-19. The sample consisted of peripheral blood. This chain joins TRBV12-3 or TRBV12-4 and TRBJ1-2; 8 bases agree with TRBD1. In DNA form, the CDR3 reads TGTGCCAGCAGTCTGGACAGGGCAAGTGGCTACACCTTC. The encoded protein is CASSLDRASGYTF.